A selection of T cell receptor beta chains follows, all from one sample in a study of blood T cells in healthy people across ages. TCRdb independently ran MiXCR on the 5' RACE reads; one entry per CDR3 protein. There are 540,000 or so distinct CDR3 sequences in the sample; roughly 48% occur only once, and around 25% lies in the top ten. Sample: blood. These TCRs come from a man older than 75 in good health. Both conserved end residues are part of each CDR3. A D gene is named only where the DNA matches it firmly. The size entry is marked missing in some rows and otherwise reads once, few, many or a size class.

CDR3 protein	CDR3 DNA	V gene	J gene	clone size	D gene
CASSVEQGAPTADTQYF	TGTGCCAGCAGCGTTGAGCAGGGGGCGCCGACCGCAGATACGCAGTATTTT	TRBV9	TRBJ2-3	few	TRBD1
CASSVEGTYEQYF	TGTGCCAGCAGTGTCGAGGGAACTTACGAGCAGTACTTC	TRBV12-3/TRBV12-4	TRBJ2-7	many	NA
CASSKGTGGTGYTF	TGTGCCAGCAGTAAGGGGACAGGGGGAACTGGCTACACCTTC	TRBV7-3	TRBJ1-2	NA	TRBD1
CASSPTTNTYNEQFF	TGTGCCAGCAGTCCCACCACGAACACCTACAATGAGCAGTTCTTC	TRBV28	TRBJ2-1	NA	NA
CASSLGPGQGHGYTF	TGTGCCAGCAGCTTAGGCCCGGGACAGGGTCATGGCTACACCTTC	TRBV7-9	TRBJ1-2	NA	TRBD1
CSASLSRASLNTDTQYF	TGCAGTGCTAGCTTGTCTAGGGCTAGCTTAAACACAGATACGCAGTATTTT	TRBV20-1	TRBJ2-3	NA	NA
CASSLGRLAGAGDTQYF	TGTGCCAGCAGTTTAGGGAGACTAGCGGGGGCCGGGGATACGCAGTATTTT	TRBV12-3/TRBV12-4	TRBJ2-3	NA	TRBD2
CAWMSGTTYGYTF	TGTGCCTGGATGTCCGGGACCACTTATGGCTACACCTTC	TRBV30	TRBJ1-2	NA	NA
CASSTGASGRTDTQYF	TGTGCCAGCAGCACGGGGGCTAGCGGGAGGACAGATACGCAGTATTTT	TRBV7-9	TRBJ2-3	NA	TRBD2
CASSPRDGSYEQYF	TGTGCCAGCAGCCCCCGGGACGGATCCTACGAGCAGTACTTC	TRBV5-4	TRBJ2-7	NA	NA
CASSVEPGSSYNEQFF	TGTGCCAGCAGCGTAGAACCGGGGAGCTCCTACAATGAGCAGTTCTTC	TRBV9	TRBJ2-1	NA	NA
CSARADRVRGYTF	TGCAGTGCTAGAGCAGACAGGGTGCGAGGCTACACCTTC	TRBV20-1	TRBJ1-2	NA	TRBD1
CASSQDRGLEQYF	TGCGCCAGCAGCCAAGATAGGGGGCTCGAGCAGTACTTC	TRBV4-3	TRBJ2-7	NA	TRBD1
CASARTGAYNEQFF	TGTGCCAGCGCCCGGACAGGGGCGTACAATGAGCAGTTCTTC	TRBV18	TRBJ2-1	NA	TRBD1
CSERPGGASEAFF	TGCAGTGAGAGACCAGGGGGCGCGTCAGAAGCTTTCTTT	TRBV20-1	TRBJ1-1	few	TRBD1
CASSCRLTGSAEAFF	TGTGCCAGCAGTTGCAGACTGACTGGGAGCGCTGAAGCTTTCTTT	TRBV6-5	TRBJ1-1	NA	NA
CASSLGQGLGYNEQFF	TGTGCCAGCAGCTTGGGGCAGGGGCTCGGATACAATGAGCAGTTCTTC	TRBV5-5	TRBJ2-1	few	NA
CSVLTGGVSREQYF	TGCAGCGTTTTGACGGGCGGGGTATCTCGCGAGCAGTACTTC	TRBV29-1	TRBJ2-7	NA	NA
CASSPGLAGGGQETQFF	TGTGCCAGCAGCCCGGGACTAGCGGGGGGAGGGCAAGAGACCCAGTTCTTC	TRBV9	TRBJ2-1	NA	TRBD2
CSVERARKPMNTEAFF	TGCAGCGTTGAAAGGGCCCGGAAACCGATGAACACTGAAGCTTTCTTT	TRBV29-1	TRBJ1-1	NA	NA
CASRVSGPLGGYTF	TGTGCCAGCAGAGTATCAGGTCCGCTGGGTGGCTACACCTTC	TRBV7-2	TRBJ1-2	NA	NA
CASSLAWQVASPLHF	TGTGCCAGCAGCTTAGCGTGGCAGGTAGCCTCACCCCTCCACTTT	TRBV11-2	TRBJ1-6	NA	NA
CASRNLGRTQYF	TGTGCCAGCAGGAACCTTGGCCGTACGCAGTATTTT	TRBV6-2/TRBV6-3	TRBJ2-3	NA	NA
CASSKQGNTGELFF	TGTGCCAGCTCTAAACAGGGGAACACCGGGGAGCTGTTTTTT	TRBV7-2	TRBJ2-2	NA	NA
CASSLLSSAGDFDEQFF	TGTGCCAGCAGCTTACTTAGTTCTGCGGGAGACTTCGATGAGCAGTTCTTC	TRBV7-9	TRBJ2-1	NA	TRBD2
CASSQDHRLAGGTITDTQYF	TGTGCCAGCAGCCAAGATCATCGACTAGCGGGGGGAACCATCACAGATACGCAGTATTTT	TRBV3-1	TRBJ2-3	NA	TRBD2
CASSSTGLSYGYTF	TGCGCCAGCAGCTCGACAGGGCTTTCCTATGGCTACACCTTC	TRBV5-1	TRBJ1-2	NA	TRBD1
CASSLGGKGEQFF	TGTGCCAGCAGCTTAGGGGGTAAGGGTGAGCAGTTCTTC	TRBV7-2	TRBJ2-1	NA	NA
CASSRKTSVTKNIQYF	TGTGCCAGCAGCCGTAAAACGAGTGTGACCAAAAACATTCAGTACTTC	TRBV7-3	TRBJ2-4	few	NA
CSVGSGADNSPLHF	TGCAGCGTTGGCAGTGGGGCAGATAATTCACCCCTCCACTTT	TRBV29-1	TRBJ1-6	NA	NA
CATSDQGQIVAKNIQYF	TGTGCCACCAGTGATCAAGGACAGATCGTAGCCAAAAACATTCAGTACTTC	TRBV24-1	TRBJ2-4	few	NA
CAISDPGRNTEAFF	TGTGCCATCAGTGATCCGGGCCGGAACACTGAAGCTTTCTTT	TRBV10-3	TRBJ1-1	NA	NA
CASSLDTSGNQQFF	TGTGCCAGCAGCTTAGATACCAGTGGAAACCAGCAGTTCTTC	TRBV7-3	TRBJ2-1	NA	NA
CASSYSIAGVAGYTF	TGTGCCAGCAGTTACTCGATAGCAGGGGTCGCGGGCTACACCTTC	TRBV6-5	TRBJ1-2	NA	NA
CASSFGGGRFTGELFF	TGTGCCAGCAGTTTCGGGGGCGGGAGGTTCACCGGGGAGCTGTTTTTT	TRBV27	TRBJ2-2	NA	TRBD2
CASSRQGEDYGYTF	TGTGCCAGCAGTAGACAGGGTGAAGACTATGGCTACACCTTC	TRBV2	TRBJ1-2	NA	TRBD1
CASSDFLGQEDKQYF	TGTGCCAGCAGTGACTTTCTGGGCCAAGAAGATAAGCAGTATTTT	TRBV6-1	TRBJ2-3	NA	NA
CSARVFPGASYEQYF	TGCAGTGCTAGAGTGTTCCCGGGGGCGTCCTACGAGCAGTACTTC	TRBV20-1	TRBJ2-7	NA	NA
CASSYSGEVLREGYYEQYF	TGTGCCAGCAGTTACTCGGGTGAGGTTCTTCGGGAGGGATACTACGAGCAGTACTTC	TRBV6-5	TRBJ2-7	few	TRBD2
CASSPGTGIDSGELFF	TGCGCCAGCAGCCCTGGGACAGGGATCGATTCCGGGGAGCTGTTTTTT	TRBV5-1	TRBJ2-2	NA	TRBD1
CSAAGENYEQYF	TGCAGTGCGGCGGGAGAGAACTACGAGCAGTACTTC	TRBV20-1	TRBJ2-7	NA	TRBD2
CASLPSRGTGANVLTF	TGTGCCAGCCTCCCATCTCGGGGGACTGGGGCCAACGTCCTGACTTTC	TRBV6-2/TRBV6-3	TRBJ2-6	few	NA
CASSLGPGDQDTQYF	TGTGCCAGCAGCTTAGGGCCAGGGGATCAGGATACGCAGTATTTT	TRBV7-2	TRBJ2-3	few	NA
CASSQVSEGNQPQHF	TGCGCCAGCAGCCAAGTTTCGGAGGGCAATCAGCCCCAGCATTTT	TRBV4-1	TRBJ1-5	NA	NA
CASSHEGRMNGYTF	TGTGCCAGCAGCCATGAGGGACGGATGAATGGCTACACCTTC	TRBV3-1	TRBJ1-2	NA	NA
CAISENGQASTDTQYF	TGTGCCATCAGTGAGAACGGACAGGCTAGCACAGATACGCAGTATTTT	TRBV10-3	TRBJ2-3	NA	TRBD1
CASSLNGGASQETQYF	TGCGCCAGCAGCTTGAACGGGGGGGCAAGTCAGGAGACCCAGTACTTC	TRBV5-1	TRBJ2-5	NA	TRBD2
CAITNTGLVETQYF	TGTGCCATCACCAACACGGGACTAGTAGAGACCCAGTACTTC	TRBV10-3	TRBJ2-5	NA	TRBD2
CASSFRMGLAAGANVLTF	TGTGCCAGCAGCTTTAGAATGGGACTAGCGGCTGGGGCCAACGTCCTGACTTTC	TRBV7-2	TRBJ2-6	once	TRBD2
CASSPGGEVTDTQYF	TGTGCCAGCAGCCCAGGGGGGGAGGTCACAGATACGCAGTATTTT	TRBV11-3	TRBJ2-3	NA	NA
CASSQAPGLAGGARVSTDTQYF	TGCGCCAGCAGCCAGGCCCCGGGACTAGCGGGGGGGGCGAGAGTGAGCACAGATACGCAGTATTTT	TRBV4-1	TRBJ2-3	NA	TRBD2
CSVERTFQGWETQYF	TGCAGCGTTGAACGAACGTTTCAGGGATGGGAGACCCAGTACTTC	TRBV29-1	TRBJ2-5	few	NA
CASSLATGGHSTQYF	TGTGCCAGCAGCTTAGCGACGGGAGGTCATTCTACGCAGTATTTT	TRBV7-2	TRBJ2-3	few	TRBD2
CASSSRLAGALTDYNEQFF	TGTGCCAGCAGCTCACGACTAGCGGGAGCTCTGACCGATTACAATGAGCAGTTCTTC	TRBV7-8	TRBJ2-1	NA	TRBD2
CASSTARGRAQETQYF	TGTGCCAGCAGTACCGCCCGGGGCAGGGCTCAAGAGACCCAGTACTTC	TRBV6-6	TRBJ2-5	many	NA
CASSSPSGSSYNSPLHF	TGTGCCAGCAGCTCCCCCTCGGGCAGCTCCTATAATTCACCCCTCCACTTT	TRBV7-9	TRBJ1-6	NA	NA
CASSLDGQGYEQFF	TGTGCCAGCAGCTTAGATGGGCAGGGCTATGAGCAGTTCTTC	TRBV7-9	TRBJ2-1	few	NA
CSANRDAYNEQFF	TGCAGTGCCAACCGGGACGCCTACAATGAGCAGTTCTTC	TRBV20-1	TRBJ2-1	few	NA
CSAPGTGSYNEQFF	TGCAGTGCCCCCGGGACAGGGTCCTACAATGAGCAGTTCTTC	TRBV20-1	TRBJ2-1	NA	TRBD1